The source of this T cell receptor (beta chain) is a study of T-cell memory formation after mild COVID-19. Regarding the study as a whole: The authors did not confirm SARS-CoV-2 specificity of second-wave clones peaking day 37. A subset of responding clones appeared in pre-infection memory, suggesting cross-reactive memory joined. Clones that contracted from day 15 to 85 were balanced CD4/CD8, while later expanders leaned CD4+.

V lost 6 bases, J lost 7 bases, and 18 bases lay in between. The CDR3 spans 13 residues. Germline V CDR1 and CDR2: DFQATT, SNEGSKA (reference sequence). The sample holds a few counts of this clonotype. Its target is unknown. TCRdb ran MiXCR on the 5' RACE reads and lists one entry per CDR3 protein. The sample lists under 150,000 distinct CDR3 sequences, roughly 20% seen once, with around 41% in the top ten. Sample: PBMCs or a T cell subset sorted from them (not recorded which). This receptor was obtained from a man between 18 and 35 years old who had mild COVID-19 (a few samples of this study predate the infection). Cell type and time point are not known. The chain employs TRBV20-1 and TRBJ2-5; weak D call: TRBD1 (6 bases). The CDR3 spells CSAPETQGWTQYF. As DNA, the CDR3 is TGCAGTGCCCCAGAAACACAGGGCTGGACCCAGTACTTC.